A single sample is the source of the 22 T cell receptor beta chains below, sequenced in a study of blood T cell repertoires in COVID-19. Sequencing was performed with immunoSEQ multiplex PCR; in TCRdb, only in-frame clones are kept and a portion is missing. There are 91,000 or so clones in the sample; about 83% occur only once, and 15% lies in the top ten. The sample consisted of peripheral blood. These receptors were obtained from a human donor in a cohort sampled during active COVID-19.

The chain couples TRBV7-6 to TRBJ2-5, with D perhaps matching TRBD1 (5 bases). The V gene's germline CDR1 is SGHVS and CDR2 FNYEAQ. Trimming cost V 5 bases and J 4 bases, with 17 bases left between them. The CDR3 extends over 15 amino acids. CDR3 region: CASSVLDGRGETQYF. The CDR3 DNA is TGTGCCAGCAGCGTACTCGATGGAAGGGGAGAGACCCAGTACTTC.

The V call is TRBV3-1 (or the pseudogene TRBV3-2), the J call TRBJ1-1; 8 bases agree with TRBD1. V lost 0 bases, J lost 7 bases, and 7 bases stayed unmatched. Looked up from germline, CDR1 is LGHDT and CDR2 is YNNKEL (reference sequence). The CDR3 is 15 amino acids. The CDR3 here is CASSQDRTGWNEAFF. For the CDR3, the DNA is TGTGCCAGCAGCCAAGATCGGACAGGGTGGAATGAAGCTTTCTTT.

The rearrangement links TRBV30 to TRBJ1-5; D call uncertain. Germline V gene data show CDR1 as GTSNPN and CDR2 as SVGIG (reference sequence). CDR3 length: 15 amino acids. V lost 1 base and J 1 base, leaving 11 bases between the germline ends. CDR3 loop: CAWSAGFLSNQPQHF. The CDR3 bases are TGTGCCTGGAGTGCGGGGTTTTTAAGCAATCAGCCCCAGCATTTT.

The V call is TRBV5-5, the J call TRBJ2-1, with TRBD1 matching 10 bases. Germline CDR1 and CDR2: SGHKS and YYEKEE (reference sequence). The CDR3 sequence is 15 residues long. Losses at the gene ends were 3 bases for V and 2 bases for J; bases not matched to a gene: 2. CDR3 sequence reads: CASSSGTGAYNEQFF. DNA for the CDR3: TGTGCCAGCAGCTCCGGGACAGGGGCCTACAATGAGCAGTTCTTC.

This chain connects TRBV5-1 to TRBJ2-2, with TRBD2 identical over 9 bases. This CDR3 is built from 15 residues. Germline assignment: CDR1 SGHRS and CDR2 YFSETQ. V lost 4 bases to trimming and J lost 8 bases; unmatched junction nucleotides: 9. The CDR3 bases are TGCGCCAGCAGCCCCGCCGGGACTAGCATGGGGGAGCTGTTTTTT. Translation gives CASSPAGTSMGELFF.

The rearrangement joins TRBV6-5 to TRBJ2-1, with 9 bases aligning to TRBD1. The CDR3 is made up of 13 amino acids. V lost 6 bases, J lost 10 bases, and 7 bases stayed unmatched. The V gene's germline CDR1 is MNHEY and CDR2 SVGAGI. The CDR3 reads CASSPTGGWEQFF. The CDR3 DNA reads TGTGCCAGCAGCCCCACAGGGGGCTGGGAGCAGTTCTTC.

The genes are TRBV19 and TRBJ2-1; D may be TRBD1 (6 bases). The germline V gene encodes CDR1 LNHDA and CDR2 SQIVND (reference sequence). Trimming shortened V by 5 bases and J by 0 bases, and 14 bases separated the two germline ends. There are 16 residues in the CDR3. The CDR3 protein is CASSPLRGSSYNEQFF. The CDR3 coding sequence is TGTGCCAGTAGTCCCTTAAGGGGGAGCTCCTACAATGAGCAGTTCTTC.

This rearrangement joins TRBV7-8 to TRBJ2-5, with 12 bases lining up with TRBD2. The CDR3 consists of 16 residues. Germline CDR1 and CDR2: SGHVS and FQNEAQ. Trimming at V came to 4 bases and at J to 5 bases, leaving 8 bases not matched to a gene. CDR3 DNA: TGTGCCAGCAGCTCCTCTAGCGGGAGGGCCAGGGAGACCCAGTACTTC. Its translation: CASSSSSGRARETQYF.

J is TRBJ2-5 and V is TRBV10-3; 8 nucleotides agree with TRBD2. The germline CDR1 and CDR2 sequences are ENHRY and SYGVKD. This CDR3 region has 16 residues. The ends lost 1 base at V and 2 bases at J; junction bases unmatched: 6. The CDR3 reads CAISELSGGTQETQYF. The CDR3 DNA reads TGTGCCATCAGTGAGTTAAGCGGGGGCACACAAGAGACCCAGTACTTC.

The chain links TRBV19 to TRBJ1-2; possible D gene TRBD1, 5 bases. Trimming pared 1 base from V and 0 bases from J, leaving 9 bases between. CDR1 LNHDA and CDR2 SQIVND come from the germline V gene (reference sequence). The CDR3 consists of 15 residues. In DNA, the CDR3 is TGTGCCAGTAGTATAGGGGGCATTCCTAACTATGGCTACACCTTC. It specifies CASSIGGIPNYGYTF. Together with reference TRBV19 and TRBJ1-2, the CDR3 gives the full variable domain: DGGITQSPKYLFRKEGQNVTLSCEQNLNHDAMYWYRQDPGQGLRLIYYSQIVNDFQKGDIAEGYSVSREKKESFPLTVTSAQKNPTAFYLCASSIGGIPNYGYTFGSGTRLTVV.

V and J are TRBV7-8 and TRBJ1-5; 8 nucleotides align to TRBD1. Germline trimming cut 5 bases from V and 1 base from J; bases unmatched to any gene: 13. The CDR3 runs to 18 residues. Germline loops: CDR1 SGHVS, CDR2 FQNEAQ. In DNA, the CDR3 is TGTGCCAGCAGCACCCGGTATAGGCAGGGGGCAAGCAATCAGCCCCAGCATTTT. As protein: CASSTRYRQGASNQPQHF.

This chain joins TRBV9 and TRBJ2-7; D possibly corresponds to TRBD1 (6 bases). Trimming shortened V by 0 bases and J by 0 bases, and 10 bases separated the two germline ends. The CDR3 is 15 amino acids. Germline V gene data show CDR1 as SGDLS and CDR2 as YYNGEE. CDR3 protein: CASSVATGSSYEQYF. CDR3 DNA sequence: TGTGCCAGCAGCGTAGCTACAGGGAGCTCCTACGAGCAGTACTTC. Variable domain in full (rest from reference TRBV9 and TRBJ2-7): DSGVTQTPKHLITATGQRVTLRCSPRSGDLSVYWYQQSLDQGLQFLIQYYNGEERAKGNILERFSAQQFPDLHSELNLSSLELGDSALYFCASSVATGSSYEQYFGPGTRLTVT.

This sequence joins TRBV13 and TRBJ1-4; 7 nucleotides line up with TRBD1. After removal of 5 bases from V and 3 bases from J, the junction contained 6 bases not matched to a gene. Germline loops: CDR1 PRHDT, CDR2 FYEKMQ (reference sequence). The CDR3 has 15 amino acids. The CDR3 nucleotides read TGTGCCAGCAGCGGCTCAGGGGGGCCTAATGAAAAACTGTTTTTT. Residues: CASSGSGGPNEKLFF. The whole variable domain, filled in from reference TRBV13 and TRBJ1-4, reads AAGVIQSPRHLIKEKRETATLKCYPIPRHDTVYWYQQGPGQDPQFLISFYEKMQSDKGSIPDRFSAQQFSDYHSELNMSSLELGDSALYFCASSGSGGPNEKLFFGSGTQLSVL.

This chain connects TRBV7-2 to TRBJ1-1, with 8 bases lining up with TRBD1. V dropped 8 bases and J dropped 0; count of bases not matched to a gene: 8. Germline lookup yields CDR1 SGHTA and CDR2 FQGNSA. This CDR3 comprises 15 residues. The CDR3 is CASERQGRMNTEAFF. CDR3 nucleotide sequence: TGTGCCAGCGAAAGACAGGGGAGGATGAACACTGAAGCTTTCTTT.

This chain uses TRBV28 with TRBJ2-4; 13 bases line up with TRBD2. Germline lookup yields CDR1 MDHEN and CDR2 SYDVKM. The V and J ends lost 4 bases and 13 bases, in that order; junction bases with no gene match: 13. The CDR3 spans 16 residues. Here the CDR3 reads CASSSQQTSGGLTQYF. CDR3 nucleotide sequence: TGTGCCAGCAGTTCCCAACAGACTAGCGGGGGGTTGACACAGTACTTC.

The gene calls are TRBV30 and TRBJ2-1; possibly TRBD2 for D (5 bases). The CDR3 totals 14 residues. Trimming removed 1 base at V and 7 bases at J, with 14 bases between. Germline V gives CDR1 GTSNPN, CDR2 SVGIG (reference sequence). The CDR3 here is CAWSDTSRWNEQFF. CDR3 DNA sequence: TGTGCCTGGAGTGATACTAGTAGGTGGAATGAGCAGTTCTTC.

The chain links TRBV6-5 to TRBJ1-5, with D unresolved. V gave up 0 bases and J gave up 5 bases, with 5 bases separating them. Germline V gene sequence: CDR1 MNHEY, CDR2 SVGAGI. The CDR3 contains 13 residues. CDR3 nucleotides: TGTGCCAGCAGTTACTCGCGGGATCAGCCCCAGCATTTT. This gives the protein CASSYSRDQPQHF.

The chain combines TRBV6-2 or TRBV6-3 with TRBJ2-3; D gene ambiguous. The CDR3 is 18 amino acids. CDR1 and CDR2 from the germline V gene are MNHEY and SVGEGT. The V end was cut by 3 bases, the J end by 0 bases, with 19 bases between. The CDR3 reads CASSYTQAGWFSTDTQYF. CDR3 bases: TGTGCCAGCAGTTATACTCAGGCTGGTTGGTTTAGCACAGATACGCAGTATTTT.

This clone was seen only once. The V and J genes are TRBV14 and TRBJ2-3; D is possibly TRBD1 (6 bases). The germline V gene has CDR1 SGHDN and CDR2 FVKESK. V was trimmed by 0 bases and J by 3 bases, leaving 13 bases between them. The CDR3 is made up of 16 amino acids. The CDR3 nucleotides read TGTGCCAGCAGCCAAGATTGGGCAGGGGAAACAGATACGCAGTATTTT. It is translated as CASSQDWAGETDTQYF.

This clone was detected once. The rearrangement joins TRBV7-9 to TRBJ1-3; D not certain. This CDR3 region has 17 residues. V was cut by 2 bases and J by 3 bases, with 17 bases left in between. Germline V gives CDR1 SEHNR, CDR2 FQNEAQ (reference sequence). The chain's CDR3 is CASSLSEWRGDGNTIYF. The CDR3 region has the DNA TGTGCCAGCAGCTTATCTGAATGGCGGGGTGATGGAAACACCATATATTTT.

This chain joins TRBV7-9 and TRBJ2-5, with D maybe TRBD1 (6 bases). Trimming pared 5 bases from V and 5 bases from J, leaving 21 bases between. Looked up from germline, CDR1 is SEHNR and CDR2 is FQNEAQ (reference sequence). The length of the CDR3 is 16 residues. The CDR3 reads CASSVTRGYDWETQYF. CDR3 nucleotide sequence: TGTGCCAGCAGCGTCACCAGGGGCTACGACTGGGAGACCCAGTACTTC.

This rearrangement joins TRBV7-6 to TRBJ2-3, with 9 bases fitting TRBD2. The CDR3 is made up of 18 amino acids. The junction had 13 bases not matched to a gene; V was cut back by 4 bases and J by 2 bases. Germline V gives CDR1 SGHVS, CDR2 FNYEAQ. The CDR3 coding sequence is TGTGCCAGCAGCTCCCGAAGATTACTAGCGGGCACCACAGATACGCAGTATTTT. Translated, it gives CASSSRRLLAGTTDTQYF. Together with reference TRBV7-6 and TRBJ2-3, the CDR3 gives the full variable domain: GAGVSQSPRYKVTKRGQDVALRCDPISGHVSLYWYRQALGQGPEFLTYFNYEAQQDKSGLPNDRFSAERPEGSISTLTIQRTEQRDSAMYRCASSSRRLLAGTTDTQYFGPGTRLTVL.